The 23 T cell receptor beta chains given below trace back to one sample, sequenced in a study of blood T cell repertoires in COVID-19. The method was immunoSEQ multiplex PCR; TCRdb's version includes in-frame clones alone and lacks a portion of them. The repertoire holds under 350,000 clones, with about 88% as singletons. Sequences were obtained from peripheral blood. Source of these receptors: a man between 70 and 80 years old with acute or convalescent COVID-19.

The chain has TRBV19 and TRBJ2-3; 10 nucleotides agree with TRBD2. The V segment lost 5 bases and the J segment 9 bases; nucleotides outside the gene matches: 14. The CDR3 loop spans 16 amino acids. Germline loops: CDR1 LNHDA, CDR2 SQIVND (reference sequence). CDR3 sequence: CASSSRSAGGRSTQYF. The CDR3 DNA follows: TGTGCCAGTAGTTCAAGGTCAGCGGGGGGGCGGAGCACGCAGTATTTT.

Only one count was recorded for this clone. This rearrangement joins TRBV11-2 to TRBJ1-5; no clear D. V was pared by 5 bases and J by 9 bases, with 8 bases between. Germline V gene sequence: CDR1 SGHAT, CDR2 FQNNGV. The CDR3 covers 11 residues. CDR3 sequence reads: CASSAGGPQHF. The CDR3 DNA reads TGTGCCAGCAGCGCCGGAGGGCCCCAGCATTTT.

This rearrangement joins TRBV6-6 to TRBJ2-7; TRBD1 aligns across 7 bases. The CDR3 consists of 14 residues. The germline V gene encodes CDR1 MNHNY and CDR2 SVGAGI (reference sequence). J lost 5 bases, V lost 2 bases, and 6 bases had no gene match. CDR3 DNA: TGTGCCAGCAGTTACCACGAGGGGGCTGACGAGCAGTACTTC. Its protein is CASSYHEGADEQYF.

The chain is built from TRBV27 and TRBJ2-1, with D possibly matching TRBD2 (5 bases). V was trimmed by 7 bases and J by 9 bases, leaving 19 bases between them. CDR1 and CDR2 (germline): MNHEY, SMNVEV (reference sequence). The CDR3 spans 14 residues. The CDR3 is CASTTRPASAEQFF. CDR3 nucleotides: TGTGCCAGCACCACTAGGCCAGCCAGCGCTGAGCAGTTCTTC.

The chain is built from TRBV6-6 and TRBJ1-6, with 9 bases that match TRBD1. The CDR3 loop spans 14 amino acids. Germline V gene sequence: CDR1 MNHNY, CDR2 SVGAGI (reference sequence). Trimming took 2 bases from V and 8 from J; bases not matched to a gene: 1. The CDR3 coding sequence is TGTGCCAGCAGTTACGACAGGGGGGATTCACCCCTCCACTTT. Residues: CASSYDRGDSPLHF.

In its sample, this clone was seen a few times. The rearrangement joins TRBV18 to TRBJ2-7, with 9 bases that match TRBD2. Germline CDR1 KGHSH, CDR2 LQKENI. There are 18 residues in the CDR3. The junction had 12 bases not matched to a gene; V was cut back by 3 bases and J by 0 bases. In nucleotides, the CDR3 is TGTGCCAGCTCACCCCTAGCAAGCGGGGGGCTTAGCTCCTACGAGCAGTACTTC. It yields the protein CASSPLASGGLSSYEQYF.

Remarks on this clone: The sample has other DNA sequences that encode this CDR3 too. This chain links TRBV3-1 (or the pseudogene TRBV3-2) with TRBJ1-3; TRBD1 aligns across 7 bases. The CDR3 spans 15 residues. Germline V gene sequence: CDR1 LGHDT, CDR2 YNNKEL (reference sequence). V gave up 4 bases and J gave up 4 bases; unmatched junction bases: 7. CDR3: CASSPTTGSGNTIYF. The DNA of the CDR3 is TGTGCCAGCAGCCCGACGACAGGGTCCGGAAACACCATATATTTT.

This rearrangement joins TRBV2 to TRBJ1-2; TRBD1 aligns across 8 bases. CDR1 is SNHLY, CDR2 FYNNEI, per germline. This CDR3 comprises 14 residues. The J segment lost 8 bases and the V segment lost 6 bases, leaving 11 bases of the junction unmatched. Written as DNA, the CDR3 is TGTGCCAGCAGGGTTGGACAGGGAGAATCCGGCTACACCTTC. Protein sequence: CASRVGQGESGYTF.

The rearrangement uses TRBV2 and TRBJ2-1; D is perhaps TRBD1 (7 bases). This CDR3 is 14 amino acids long. Germline CDR1 is SNHLY and CDR2 is FYNNEI. Trimming pared 7 bases from V and 4 bases from J, leaving 14 bases between. The CDR3: CASTKSGGYNEQFF. CDR3 nucleotides: TGTGCCAGCACCAAGTCAGGGGGGTACAATGAGCAGTTCTTC.

The V and J genes are TRBV4-2 and TRBJ2-2; 7 bases agree with TRBD1. The junction had 0 bases not matched to a gene; V was cut back by 7 bases and J by 4 bases. CDR1 LGHNA and CDR2 YNFKEQ come from the germline V gene. The CDR3 extends over 12 amino acids. The CDR3 DNA reads TGTGCCAGCAACAGGGGCACCGGGGAGCTGTTTTTT. This encodes CASNRGTGELFF.

This chain joins TRBV6-4 and TRBJ1-2, with unresolved D. V lost 4 bases and J 7 bases, leaving 16 bases between the germline ends. From germline, CDR1 is MRHNA and CDR2 SNTAGT. The CDR3 totals 14 residues. The CDR3 loop reads CASSAVAGPGGYTF. The CDR3 bases are TGTGCCAGCAGTGCGGTGGCAGGTCCTGGTGGCTACACCTTC.

The chain employs TRBV7-9 and TRBJ1-2; D might be TRBD1 (5 bases). V lost 5 bases to trimming and J lost 0 bases, with 7 bases between them. Germline lookup yields CDR1 SEHNR and CDR2 FQNEAQ (reference sequence). The length of the CDR3 is 13 residues. CDR3 in DNA: TGTGCCAGCAGCCAGGGATCTAACTATGGCTACACCTTC. It encodes CASSQGSNYGYTF. Full variable domain (rest looked up from reference TRBV7-9 and TRBJ1-2): DTGVSQNPRHKITKRGQNVTFRCDPISEHNRLYWYRQTLGQGPEFLTYFQNEAQLEKSRLLSDRFSAERPKGSFSTLEIQRTEQGDSAMYLCASSQGSNYGYTFGSGTRLTVV.

The V gene is TRBV6-2 or TRBV6-3, the J gene TRBJ2-5; D is possibly TRBD2 (5 bases). V gave up 0 bases and J gave up 5 bases, with 13 bases separating them. The CDR3 length is 15 residues. Germline V lookup: CDR1 MNHEY, CDR2 SVGEGT. Here the CDR3 DNA reads TGTGCCAGCAGTTACTCGACGGCGGGCCGGGAGACCCAGTACTTC. Its translation is CASSYSTAGRETQYF.

The genes are TRBV5-1 and TRBJ2-5; perhaps TRBD2 as D (5 bases). Germline-derived CDR1 and CDR2 are SGHRS and YFSETQ. V shed 0 bases and J shed 1 base, with 7 bases lying between them. The CDR3 covers 14 residues. CDR3 protein: CASSLGAAQETQYF. The CDR3 region has the DNA TGCGCCAGCAGCTTGGGAGCGGCCCAAGAGACCCAGTACTTC.

The chain employs TRBV19 and TRBJ1-6, with a weak D call TRBD1 (5 bases). V lost 6 bases and J lost 5, with 8 bases in between. CDR3 length: 13 amino acids. Germline V gene sequence: CDR1 LNHDA, CDR2 SQIVND (reference sequence). As DNA, the CDR3 is TGTGCCAGTAGCAGGGTAGATAATTCACCCCTCCACTTT. This gives the protein CASSRVDNSPLHF.

The chain recombines TRBV7-9 with TRBJ2-5, with D possibly matching TRBD2 (6 bases). The CDR3 sequence is 15 residues long. V was trimmed by 0 bases and J by 5 bases, leaving 13 bases between them. The germline V gene has CDR1 SEHNR and CDR2 FQNEAQ (reference sequence). The CDR3 spells CASSLAFAGSETQYF. In DNA form, the CDR3 reads TGTGCCAGCAGCTTAGCGTTCGCGGGATCTGAGACCCAGTACTTC.

The rearrangement links TRBV19 to TRBJ2-1, with 13 bases that match TRBD2. Trimming at V came to 5 bases and at J to 4 bases, leaving 5 bases not matched to a gene. The V gene's germline CDR1 is LNHDA and CDR2 SQIVND (reference sequence). The CDR3 length is 16 residues. CDR3 in DNA: TGTGCCAGTAGTTTAACGACTAGCGGGAGGTACAATGAGCAGTTCTTC. Encoded protein: CASSLTTSGRYNEQFF.

The gene calls are TRBV28 and TRBJ1-2; D perhaps matches TRBD1 (5 bases). The CDR3 consists of 14 residues. Trimming removed 3 bases from V and 1 base from J, with 9 bases in between. CDR1 is MDHEN, CDR2 SYDVKM, per germline. The CDR3 coding sequence is TGTGCCAGCAGTTTTATAGGGGTTAACTATGGCTACACCTTC. Translation: CASSFIGVNYGYTF.

On this clone: The junction does not match germline at one end; this may be a read error. This chain connects TRBV6-2 or TRBV6-3 to TRBJ2-6; 7 bases align to TRBD1. CDR3 length: 13 amino acids. Per germline, CDR1 MNHEY and CDR2 SVGEGT. The CDR3 region is CASSTTGANVLTF. CDR3 DNA sequence: TGTGCCAGCAGCACTACAGGGGCAAACGTCCTGACTTTC.

This clone was counted a few times. The chain links TRBV10-3 to TRBJ2-7; 8 bases align to TRBD1. Germline loops: CDR1 ENHRY, CDR2 SYGVKD. With 3 bases clipped from V and 2 bases from J, the junction kept 12 bases outside the gene matches. This CDR3 is 17 amino acids long. The CDR3 is CAISDQSRDRRPYEQYF. The DNA for the CDR3 is TGTGCCATCAGTGATCAAAGTCGGGACAGGCGCCCCTACGAGCAGTACTTC.

The chain is built from TRBV2 and TRBJ1-2; TRBD1 might be the D (6 bases). The germline V gene has CDR1 SNHLY and CDR2 FYNNEI. The CDR3 spans 13 residues. V gave up 4 bases and J gave up 4 bases, with 10 bases separating them. CDR3 in amino acids: CASSAETGYGYTF. In DNA form, the CDR3 reads TGTGCCAGCAGTGCGGAGACAGGCTATGGCTACACCTTC. The variable domain in full, with the rest retrieved from reference TRBV2 and TRBJ1-2, is EPEVTQTPSHQVTQMGQEVILRCVPISNHLYFYWYRQILGQKVEFLVSFYNNEISEKSEIFDDQFSVERPDGSNFTLKIRSTKLEDSAMYFCASSAETGYGYTFGSGTRLTVV.

The gene calls are TRBV10-3 and TRBJ1-5; possibly TRBD1 for D (6 bases). The length of the CDR3 is 13 residues. V gave up 8 bases and J gave up 8 bases, with 16 bases separating them. The germline V gene encodes CDR1 ENHRY and CDR2 SYGVKD. This CDR3 reads CAIGPDSGKPQHF. The CDR3, as DNA: TGTGCCATCGGCCCGGACAGCGGTAAGCCCCAGCATTTT.

The chain uses TRBV29-1 and TRBJ1-2, with 7 bases fitting TRBD1. Germline CDR1 SQVTM, CDR2 ANQGSEA. The CDR3 spans 11 residues. Germline trimming cut 5 bases from V and 5 bases from J; bases unmatched to any gene: 2. The CDR3 is CSVPGGYGYTF. CDR3 bases: TGCAGCGTTCCAGGGGGTTATGGCTACACCTTC. The full variable domain, its missing parts supplied by reference TRBV29-1 and TRBJ1-2, is SAVISQKPSRDICQRGTSLTIQCQVDSQVTMMFWYRQQPGQSLTLIATANQGSEATYESGFVIDKFPISRPNLTFSTLTVSNMSPEDSSIYLCSVPGGYGYTFGSGTRLTVV.